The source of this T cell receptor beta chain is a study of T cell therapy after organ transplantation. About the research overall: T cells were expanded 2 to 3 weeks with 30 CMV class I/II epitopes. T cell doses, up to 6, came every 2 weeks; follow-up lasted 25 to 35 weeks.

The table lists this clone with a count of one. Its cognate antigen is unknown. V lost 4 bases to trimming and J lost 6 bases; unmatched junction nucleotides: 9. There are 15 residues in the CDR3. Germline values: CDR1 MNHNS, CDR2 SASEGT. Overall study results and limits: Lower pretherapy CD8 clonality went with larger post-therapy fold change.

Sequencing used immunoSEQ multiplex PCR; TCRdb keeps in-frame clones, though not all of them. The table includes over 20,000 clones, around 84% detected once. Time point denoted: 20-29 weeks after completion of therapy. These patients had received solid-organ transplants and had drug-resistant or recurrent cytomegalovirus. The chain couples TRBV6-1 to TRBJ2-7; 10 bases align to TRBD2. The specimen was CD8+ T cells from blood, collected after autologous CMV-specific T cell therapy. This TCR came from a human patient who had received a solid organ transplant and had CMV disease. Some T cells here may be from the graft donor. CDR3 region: CASSVPSGSLVEQYF. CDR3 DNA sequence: TGTGCCAGCAGTGTTCCTAGCGGGAGTTTGGTCGAGCAGTACTTC.